This T cell receptor beta chain was sequenced for a study of T cell clones after liver transplantation. For the study at large: Samples came from ITN030ST, which attempted immunosuppression withdrawal within 2 years of liver transplantation.

Measured with immunoSEQ multiplex PCR; TCRdb has only the in-frame clones, and not every one. The sample includes tens of thousands of clones, almost 95% seen only once; the top ten take 0.95% to 1%. The germline CDR1 and CDR2 sequences are SNHLY and FYNNEI. V lost 3 bases, J lost 4 bases, and 12 bases lay in between. The CDR3 is made up of 14 amino acids. Sorting of unstimulated PBMCs yielded separate CD3+CD4+ and CD3+CD8+ fractions. This TCR was sampled from a human patient who received a liver transplant. Some of these T cells may belong to the graft donor. The input for sequencing was CD4+ T cells from blood, taken less than 27 months after liver transplant. The chain has TRBV2 and TRBJ1-2; maybe TRBD1 (6 bases). The CDR3 loop is CASSERTGIYGYTF. CDR3 DNA sequence: TGTGCCAGCAGTGAGCGAACAGGGATCTATGGCTACACCTTC. Drawing the rest from reference TRBV2 and TRBJ1-2, the complete variable domain is EPEVTQTPSHQVTQMGQEVILRCVPISNHLYFYWYRQILGQKVEFLVSFYNNEISEKSEIFDDQFSVERPDGSNFTLKIRSTKLEDSAMYFCASSERTGIYGYTFGSGTRLTVV.